A single sample gave rise to the 26 T cell receptor beta chains below, sequenced in a study of OX40 agonist ivuxolimab in advanced cancers. Clones were read by immunoSEQ multiplex PCR, and TCRdb kept only the in-frame ones, dropping some. This sample carries some 110,000 clones, about nine tenths of them seen once, and the ten largest clones take approximately 0.49%. The sample here was CD4+ or CD8+ T cells sorted from blood, taken in a trial of the OX40 agonist ivuxolimab. The receptor source for this set is an adult with an advanced solid tumor such as melanoma, head and neck, liver or kidney cancer.

Here the CDR3 DNA reads TGTGCCAGTAGTCAGGAGAGCTCCTATAATTCACCCCTCCACTTT. It codes for CASSQESSYNSPLHF. V usage is TRBV19 and J usage is TRBJ1-6; D unresolved. The V end was cut by 5 bases, the J end by 0 bases, with 8 bases between. This CDR3 is 15 amino acids long. Germline loops: CDR1 LNHDA, CDR2 SQIVND (reference sequence).

The chain has TRBV5-1 and TRBJ2-3; 9 nucleotides line up with TRBD1. This CDR3 contains 15 residues. CDR1 and CDR2 (germline): SGHRS, YFSETQ. J lost 4 bases, V lost 0 bases, and 3 bases had no gene match. The DNA for the CDR3 is TGCGCCAGCAGCTTGGGACAGGGGGTGGCAGATACGCAGTATTTT. This sequence encodes CASSLGQGVADTQYF.

On this clone itself: Other DNA sequences in this specimen translate into the identical CDR3. This rearrangement joins TRBV30 to TRBJ1-1; D remains ambiguous. V shed 0 bases and J shed 0 bases, with 5 bases lying between them. This CDR3 comprises 13 residues. CDR1 and CDR2 from the germline V gene are GTSNPN and SVGIG (reference sequence). DNA of the CDR3: TGTGCCTGGAGTGTACGGCTGAACACTGAAGCTTTCTTT. Its translation is CAWSVRLNTEAFF.

The table lists this clone with a count of one. The CDR3 sequence: CASSESGSGTIYF. The CDR3 DNA reads TGCGCCAGCAGTGAGTCGGGTAGCGGCACCATATATTTT. The chain joins TRBV10-1 to TRBJ1-3; no clear D. This CDR3 is 13 amino acids long. Trimming pared 0 bases from V and 9 bases from J, leaving 9 bases between. From germline, CDR1 is WNHNN and CDR2 SYGVQD (reference sequence).

The chain recombines TRBV28 with TRBJ2-3, with TRBD2 as a possible D gene (7 bases). Trimming stripped 10 bases from V and 6 bases from J, with 23 bases between. This CDR3 is built from 15 residues. CDR1 is MDHEN and CDR2 is SYDVKM in the germline V gene. CDR3 coding DNA: TGTGCCACCACCCTAGGGGGGGCCGCAGGGGATACGCAGTATTTT. Its translation is CATTLGGAAGDTQYF.

This sequence joins TRBV7-2 and TRBJ1-1; no definite D call. V lost 3 bases and J 11 bases, leaving 13 bases between the germline ends. The CDR3 runs 12 residues. Germline V gene data show CDR1 as SGHTA and CDR2 as FQGNSA. CDR3 nucleotides: TGTGCCAGCAGCTTCTCTACCTCTGGGGCTTTCTTT. Protein product: CASSFSTSGAFF.

The chain uses TRBV11-2 and TRBJ2-1; tentatively, D is TRBD1 or TRBD2 (6 bases each). From germline, CDR1 is SGHAT and CDR2 FQNNGV. This CDR3 comprises 16 residues. V gave up 1 base and J gave up 0 bases, with 10 bases separating them. In DNA, the CDR3 is TGTGCCAGCAGCTTAGGCTCGGGGGCCTCCTACAATGAGCAGTTCTTC. Encoded protein: CASSLGSGASYNEQFF.

V and J are TRBV6-4 and TRBJ2-2; D remains ambiguous. CDR3 length: 15 residues. V lost 5 bases and J lost 5, with 15 bases in between. Germline CDR1 and CDR2: MRHNA and SNTAGT. CDR3 bases: TGTGCCAGCAGTCCCACAGACTCGAGGACCGGGGAGCTGTTTTTT. Translation: CASSPTDSRTGELFF.

The chain is built from TRBV4-1 and TRBJ1-4; unclear D gene. The CDR3 totals 15 residues. With 3 bases removed from V and 0 bases from J, the gap between germline ends came to 8 bases. Germline values: CDR1 MGHRA, CDR2 YSYEKL. This CDR3 reads CASSHSHATNEKLFF. In nucleotides, the CDR3 is TGCGCCAGCAGCCACTCACATGCAACTAATGAAAAACTGTTTTTT.

The chain combines TRBV6-6 with TRBJ1-2, with TRBD1 matching over 8 bases. This CDR3 has 11 amino acids. Germline V gene data show CDR1 as MNHNY and CDR2 as SVGAGI (reference sequence). Losses at the gene ends were 8 bases for V and 8 bases for J; bases not matched to a gene: 4. As DNA, the CDR3 is TGTGCCAGCGGACAGGGTTACGGCTACACCTTC. Residues: CASGQGYGYTF.

This clone was observed once. CDR3 sequence (DNA): TGTGCCAGCAGCCCCGGGACACCACAGCGCGGCTACACCTTC. Translated, it gives CASSPGTPQRGYTF. The chain uses TRBV7-9 and TRBJ1-2; possibly TRBD1 for D (6 bases). V lost 5 bases, J lost 8 bases, and 18 bases lay in between. Germline V gene sequence: CDR1 SEHNR, CDR2 FQNEAQ (reference sequence). This CDR3 has 14 residues.

CDR3 bases: TGTGCCAGCAGGTCCTCGACAGGAAACTATGGCTACACCTTC. Amino acid sequence: CASRSSTGNYGYTF. This chain connects TRBV7-9 to TRBJ1-2; tentatively, D is TRBD1 (6 bases). CDR1 is SEHNR and CDR2 is FQNEAQ in the germline V gene (reference sequence). This CDR3 contains 14 residues. The V end lost 6 bases, the J end lost 2 bases, and 13 bases lay between the germline ends.

V gene TRBV5-6 combines with J gene TRBJ1-1; D gene ambiguous. There are 14 residues in the CDR3. Germline loops: CDR1 SGHDT, CDR2 YYEEEE. Deletions cut 4 bases from V and 0 bases from J, with 10 bases between. CDR3 in amino acids: CASSPPRLNTEAFF. The CDR3 region has the DNA TGTGCCAGCAGCCCCCCACGGTTGAACACTGAAGCTTTCTTT.

The chain combines TRBV6-1 with TRBJ1-6; D might be TRBD1 (5 bases). CDR3 length: 14 residues. Germline CDR1 is MNHNS and CDR2 is SASEGT. V was cut by 4 bases and J by 10 bases, with 14 bases left in between. This chain's CDR3 is CASSAPQGGSPLHF. The CDR3 nucleotides are TGTGCCAGCAGTGCCCCTCAGGGCGGCTCACCCCTCCACTTT.

This clone has only one observation. The chain combines TRBV5-1 with TRBJ2-5; D could derive from TRBD1 or TRBD2 (5 bases each). With 4 bases removed from V and 2 bases from J, the gap between germline ends came to 9 bases. The CDR3 runs 13 residues. In germline, CDR1 is SGHRS, CDR2 YFSETQ. The CDR3 coding sequence is TGCGCCAGCAGCGAGGGGTTTCAAGAGACCCAGTACTTC. Protein sequence: CASSEGFQETQYF.

The chain joins TRBV14 to TRBJ2-7; weak D call: TRBD1 (5 bases). The germline CDR1 and CDR2 sequences are SGHDN and FVKESK. The CDR3 loop spans 16 amino acids. The V gene lost 1 base and the J gene lost 6 bases, with 19 bases spanning the gap. The CDR3, as DNA: TGTGCCAGCAGCCAAGGGCTCAACCTGGGGCTGGGCGAGCAGTACTTC. Translating gives CASSQGLNLGLGEQYF.

The chain joins TRBV10-3 to TRBJ1-1; D might be TRBD1 (5 bases). The germline CDR1 and CDR2 sequences are ENHRY and SYGVKD. Trimming took off 3 bases at V and 3 bases at J, with 8 bases between the two ends. CDR3 size: 13 residues. The chain's CDR3 is CAISERGDTEAFF. DNA for the CDR3: TGTGCCATCAGTGAACGGGGGGACACTGAAGCTTTCTTT.

The chain is built from TRBV23-1 and TRBJ1-1; no clear D gene. TRBV23-1 is identified as an open reading frame with a role that is uncertain. V shed 0 bases and J shed 0 bases, with 14 bases lying between them. The CDR3 contains 17 residues. CDR3 loop: CASSQSDGRQMNTEAFF. The CDR3 DNA is TGCGCCAGCAGTCAATCGGACGGACGGCAAATGAACACTGAAGCTTTCTTT.

The gene calls are TRBV28 and TRBJ2-5; 12 bases agree with TRBD1. Germline CDR1 MDHEN, CDR2 SYDVKM. Losses at the gene ends were 7 bases for V and 6 bases for J; bases not matched to a gene: 3. The CDR3 length is 13 residues. CDR3 nucleotide sequence: TGTGCCAGCATGGGACAGGGGGCAAAGACCCAGTACTTC. It specifies CASMGQGAKTQYF. Looking up the rest from reference TRBV28 and TRBJ2-5 gives the full variable domain: DVKVTQSSRYLVKRTGEKVFLECVQDMDHENMFWYRQDPGLGLRLIYFSYDVKMKEKGDIPEGYSVSREKKERFSLILESASTNQTSMYLCASMGQGAKTQYFGPGTRLLVL.

The chain combines TRBV28 with TRBJ1-1, with D uncertain. V shed 3 bases and J shed 1 base, with 12 bases lying between them. The CDR3 consists of 15 residues. From germline, CDR1 is MDHEN and CDR2 SYDVKM. The CDR3 spells CASSLFRAGNTEAFF. The CDR3 DNA reads as TGTGCCAGCAGTTTGTTTCGGGCGGGGAACACTGAAGCTTTCTTT.

This chain joins TRBV25-1 and TRBJ2-1; D possibly corresponds to TRBD1 (6 bases). Germline V gives CDR1 MGHDK, CDR2 SYGVNS. The CDR3 is made up of 15 amino acids. The V gene lost 5 bases and the J gene lost 4 bases, with 15 bases spanning the gap. The CDR3 region is CASSQTGPPYNEQFF. In nucleotides, the CDR3 is TGTGCCAGCAGTCAGACAGGCCCCCCATACAATGAGCAGTTCTTC.

This chain links TRBV28 with TRBJ1-2; TRBD1 matches at 7 bases. CDR1 and CDR2 (germline): MDHEN, SYDVKM. The CDR3 spans 15 residues. The V segment lost 3 bases and the J segment 6 bases; nucleotides outside the gene matches: 10. The CDR3 region has the DNA TGTGCCAGCAGTTTTCCTGTAGGCAGGGGGAATGGCTACACCTTC. Translated: CASSFPVGRGNGYTF.

This clone was seen just once. The chain is built from TRBV7-2 and TRBJ2-1; no firm D call. The ends were cut back, 2 bases at V and 5 bases at J, with 13 bases in the middle. Germline V gives CDR1 SGHTA, CDR2 FQGNSA. The length of the CDR3 is 15 residues. CDR3 protein: CASSLWAHQNNEQFF. The CDR3 DNA reads as TGTGCCAGCAGCTTATGGGCACATCAGAACAATGAGCAGTTCTTC. The full variable domain, completed using reference TRBV7-2 and TRBJ2-1, is GAGVSQSPSNKVTEKGKDVELRCDPISGHTALYWYRQSLGQGLEFLIYFQGNSAPDKSGLPSDRFSAERTGGSVSTLTIQRTQQEDSAVYLCASSLWAHQNNEQFFGPGTRLTVL.

The CDR3 is CASSLVISGNTIYF. DNA for the CDR3: TGTGCCAGCAGCTTGGTGATCTCTGGAAACACCATATATTTT. The chain carries TRBV7-6 and TRBJ1-3, with D unclear. Germline lookup yields CDR1 SGHVS and CDR2 FNYEAQ. V lost 3 bases to trimming and J lost 0 bases, with 6 bases between them. The CDR3 totals 14 residues.

V is TRBV28 and J is TRBJ1-6; unclear D gene. The CDR3 has 12 amino acids. V was clipped by 6 bases and J by 7 bases, with 7 bases between them. From germline, CDR1 is MDHEN and CDR2 SYDVKM. Written as DNA, the CDR3 is TGTGCCAGCAGCGGGGAGAATTCACCCCTCCACTTT. Residues: CASSGENSPLHF.

The rearrangement joins TRBV18 to TRBJ2-1; 9 nucleotides align to TRBD2. Trimming took 0 bases from V and 6 from J; bases not matched to a gene: 6. The CDR3 length is 16 residues. CDR1 and CDR2 (germline): KGHSH, LQKENI. CDR3 sequence reads: CASSPPGRGGSNEQFF. Written as DNA, the CDR3 is TGTGCCAGCTCACCACCGGGGCGGGGGGGCTCCAATGAGCAGTTCTTC.